Below are 11 T cell receptor beta chains sequenced from a single sample in a study of post-analysis software for immune sequencing data. Findings of the study overall: The study found TRBV5-6, TRBV5-1 and TRBV20-1 among roughly 5 TRBV segments more frequent in patients than controls.

Sequencing libraries made from TCR beta cDNA carried unique molecular identifiers. TCRdb used MiXCR to reprocess the PCR reads, holding one entry per CDR3 protein. The repertoire holds roughly 570,000 distinct CDR3 sequences, roughly 34% seen once, with around 5.9% in the top ten. Their antigens are not known. Material: blood. All receptors come from a girl under 18 with multiple sclerosis.

This clonotype was recorded once. J is TRBJ1-5 and V is TRBV20-1; 11 bases align to TRBD1. CDR3 length: 21 residues. In germline, CDR1 is DFQATT, CDR2 SNEGSKA (reference sequence). After removal of 3 bases from V and 0 bases from J, the junction contained 19 bases not matched to a gene. The CDR3 region is CSASRGKAWTGGPSSNQPQHF. CDR3 DNA: TGCAGTGCTAGCAGAGGGAAGGCCTGGACAGGGGGCCCCTCTAGCAATCAGCCCCAGCATTTT.

The chain links TRBV20-1 to TRBJ1-1; a possible D gene is TRBD1 (6 bases). Germline values: CDR1 DFQATT, CDR2 SNEGSKA (reference sequence). The CDR3 totals 16 residues. Deletions cut 2 bases from V and 2 bases from J, with 18 bases between. The CDR3 reads CSARPRYRQDNTEAFF. Here the CDR3 DNA reads TGCAGTGCTAGACCCCGCTACCGACAGGACAACACTGAAGCTTTCTTT.

This clonotype was recorded a few times. V usage is TRBV6-6 and J usage is TRBJ2-7; the match to TRBD1 covers 8 bases. Germline V gene data show CDR1 as MNHNY and CDR2 as SVGAGI (reference sequence). The CDR3 is 13 amino acids. Trimming removed 6 bases from V and 7 bases from J; junction bases left unmatched: 8. For the CDR3, the DNA is TGTGCCAGCAGGCCAGGGGGCGGAGAAGAGCAGTACTTC. Protein: CASRPGGGEEQYF.

The chain recombines TRBV6-1 with TRBJ1-5; 10 bases align to TRBD1. CDR3 size: 15 residues. Germline V lookup: CDR1 MNHNS, CDR2 SASEGT. The V segment lost 3 bases and the J segment 4 bases; nucleotides outside the gene matches: 3. This CDR3 reads CASSEGQGFNQPQHF. For the CDR3, the DNA is TGTGCCAGCAGTGAGGGACAGGGGTTTAATCAGCCCCAGCATTTT.

V is TRBV27 and J is TRBJ1-2, with D hard to call. The CDR3 has 18 amino acids. With 4 bases removed from V and 0 bases from J, the gap between germline ends came to 21 bases. The germline gives CDR1 MNHEY, CDR2 SMNVEV (reference sequence). CDR3 nucleotides: TGTGCCAGCAGTTCTGACCCTCGGAACCTACTCTCTAACTATGGCTACACCTTC. Amino acid sequence: CASSSDPRNLLSNYGYTF.

The chain joins TRBV11-2 to TRBJ2-1; 10 bases match TRBD2. V lost 2 bases and J lost 8; bases outside the gene matches: 9. The CDR3 spans 16 residues. Germline assignment: CDR1 SGHAT and CDR2 FQNNGV. CDR3 amino acids: CASSLISGGAIDEQFF. In DNA form, the CDR3 reads TGTGCCAGCAGCTTAATAAGCGGGGGGGCAATCGATGAGCAGTTCTTC.

There are a few counts of this clonotype. The CDR3 DNA is TGTGCCAGCAGCCCCTTGGGGACTAGCACAGATACGCAGTATTTT. Amino acids: CASSPLGTSTDTQYF. The chain joins TRBV12-3 or TRBV12-4 to TRBJ2-3, with D perhaps TRBD2 (6 bases). V was shortened by 6 bases and J by 0 bases, with 13 bases between the two germline ends. The CDR3 loop spans 15 amino acids.

The chain joins TRBV21-1 to TRBJ2-5. TRBV21-1 is given as a pseudogene. The CDR3 loop spans 15 amino acids. CDR3 sequence (DNA): TGTGCCAGCAGCCAAAAGCGGGGGAATCAAGAGACCCAGTACTTC. It yields the protein CASSQKRGNQETQYF.

There are a few counts of this clonotype. This rearrangement joins TRBV10-3 to TRBJ2-7, with D possibly matching TRBD1 (6 bases). Germline V lookup: CDR1 ENHRY, CDR2 SYGVKD. This CDR3 contains 13 residues. Trimming pared 0 bases from V and 6 bases from J, leaving 9 bases between. The CDR3 sequence: CAISESGRGEQYF. In DNA, the CDR3 is TGTGCCATCAGTGAGTCGGGCAGGGGCGAGCAGTACTTC.

This clonotype was seen more than once but under ten times. This chain connects TRBV4-1 to TRBJ1-4, with 7 bases aligning to TRBD1. The CDR3 contains 14 residues. Germline CDR1 is MGHRA and CDR2 is YSYEKL. V gave up 2 bases and J gave up 5 bases; unmatched junction bases: 2. The CDR3 region has the DNA TGCGCCAGCAGCCAAACAGGGGTGAATGAAAAACTGTTTTTT. Encoded protein: CASSQTGVNEKLFF.

The chain has TRBV6-1 and TRBJ2-2; D unresolved. The germline V gene encodes CDR1 MNHNS and CDR2 SASEGT. Trimming took off 4 bases at V and 6 bases at J, with 6 bases between the two ends. This CDR3 region has 12 residues. CDR3 nucleotides: TGTGCCAGCAGTGGAAACGCCGGGGAGCTGTTTTTT. It yields the protein CASSGNAGELFF.